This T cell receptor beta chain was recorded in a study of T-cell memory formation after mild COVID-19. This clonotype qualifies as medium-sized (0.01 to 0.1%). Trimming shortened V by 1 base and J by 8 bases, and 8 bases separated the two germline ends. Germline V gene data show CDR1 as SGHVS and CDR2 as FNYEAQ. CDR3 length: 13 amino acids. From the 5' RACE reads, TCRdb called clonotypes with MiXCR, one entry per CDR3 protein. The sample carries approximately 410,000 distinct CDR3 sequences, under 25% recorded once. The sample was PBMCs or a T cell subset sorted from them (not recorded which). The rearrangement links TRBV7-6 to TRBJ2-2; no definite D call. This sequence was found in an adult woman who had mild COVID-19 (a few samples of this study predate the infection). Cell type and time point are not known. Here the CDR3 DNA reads TGTGCCAGCAGCTTAGGTACCAGGGGGGAGCTGTTTTTT. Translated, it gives CASSLGTRGELFF.